This is a list of T cell receptor beta chains from one sample in a study of shared clonotypes between healthy human individuals. Sequencing used immunoSEQ multiplex PCR; TCRdb keeps in-frame clones, though not all of them. This table has roughly 2 million clones, about 95% appearing once. Input material: naive CD8+ T cells sorted from blood. The receptors were gathered from a man aged 18 to 35 in good health. Each CDR3 is given with its conserved first and last residue. The D gene is left open where the match is weak. Not all rows give a size; the values are once, few, many and, for expanded clones, a class.

>-|TRBJ1-1|-|TRBV19
CASSIDLEGPEAFF
TGTGCCAGTAGTATAGATCTAGAGGGTCCAGAAGCTTTCTTT
>-|TRBJ2-7|-|TRBV14
CASSQDTSGGKQYF
TGTGCCAGCAGCCAAGATACCTCAGGAGGTAAGCAGTACTTC
>-|TRBJ1-1|TRBD1|TRBV10-2
CASSLTTPGTGYGNTEAFF
TGCGCCAGCAGTCTAACAACCCCCGGGACAGGGTATGGAAACACTGAAGCTTTCTTT
>-|TRBJ2-1|-|TRBV27
CASSFMDYNEQFF
TGTGCCAGCAGTTTCATGGACTACAATGAGCAGTTCTTC
>-|TRBJ2-7|TRBD2|TRBV2
CASSGGLAYEQYF
TGTGCCAGCAGTGGGGGACTAGCCTACGAGCAGTACTTC
>-|TRBJ1-6|TRBD1|TRBV10-1
CASRSPSTGDNSPLHF
TGCGCCAGCAGGAGCCCCTCGACAGGGGACAATTCACCCCTCCACTTT
>-|TRBJ1-3|TRBD1|TRBV2
CARSGQTTGNTIYF
TGTGCCAGGTCGGGACAGACCACTGGAAACACCATATATTTT
>-|TRBJ2-7|TRBD1|TRBV10-2
CASRDTGGSEQYF
TGCGCCAGCAGAGACACAGGGGGCTCCGAGCAGTACTTC
>-|TRBJ2-1|TRBD1|TRBV2
CASTGQGDEQFF
TGTGCCAGCACAGGACAGGGGGATGAGCAGTTCTTC
>-|TRBJ1-6|-|TRBV5-3
CARSTTGPHSPLHF
TGTGCCAGAAGCACGACCGGGCCGCATTCACCCCTCCACTTT
>-|TRBJ2-5|-|TRBV9
CASSKHRGGDQETQYF
TGTGCCAGCAGCAAACACAGGGGAGGCGACCAAGAGACCCAGTACTTC
>-|TRBJ1-5|-|TRBV5-1
CASSLGPYQPQHF
TGCGCCAGCAGCTTGGGTCCATATCAGCCCCAGCATTTT
>-|TRBJ1-6|-|TRBV5-1
CASSLDRATLHF
TGCGCCAGCAGCTTGGACAGGGCAACCCTCCACTTT
>-|TRBJ2-7|TRBD2|TRBV5-1
CASSLTSGGTYEQYF
TGCGCCAGCAGCCTGACTAGCGGGGGCACCTACGAGCAGTACTTC
>-|TRBJ1-1|-|TRBV27
CASSSPSRAVEAFF
TGTGCCAGCAGTTCTCCCTCGAGGGCGGTTGAAGCTTTCTTT
>-|TRBJ2-7|-|TRBV19
CASSIDGEASYEQYF
TGTGCCAGTAGTATAGATGGGGAGGCCTCCTACGAGCAGTACTTC
>-|TRBJ1-6|TRBD1|TRBV6-5
CASSYSHPTGGSPLHF
TGTGCCAGCAGTTACTCTCATCCGACAGGGGGCTCACCCCTCCACTTT
>-|TRBJ1-2|-|TRBV6-6
CASRLDSTFSYGYTF
TGTGCCAGCAGATTGGACTCTACCTTTTCTTATGGCTACACCTTC
>-|TRBJ2-5|TRBD2|TRBV30
CAWSLSGQETQYF
TGTGCCTGGTCCCTTAGCGGGCAAGAGACCCAGTACTTC
>-|TRBJ2-1|TRBD2|TRBV9
CASSFSLAESYNEQFF
TGTGCCAGCAGCTTCTCACTAGCGGAGTCCTACAATGAGCAGTTCTTC
>-|TRBJ2-1|TRBD2|TRBV4-1
CASSHPLGTNYNEQFF
TGCGCCAGCAGCCACCCACTAGGGACTAACTACAATGAGCAGTTCTTC
>-|TRBJ1-5|-|TRBV6-5
CASSYLVSLNQPQHF
TGTGCCAGCAGTTACCTAGTCAGTCTCAATCAGCCCCAGCATTTT
>-|TRBJ2-1|TRBD2|TRBV29-1
CSVGLANYNEQFF
TGCAGCGTTGGACTAGCGAACTACAATGAGCAGTTCTTC
>-|TRBJ1-1|-|TRBV30
CACQGQAEAFF
TGTGCCTGTCAGGGCCAGGCTGAAGCTTTCTTT
>-|TRBJ1-2|-|TRBV15
CATSRDRAGGYTF
TGTGCCACCAGCAGGGATCGCGCAGGGGGCTACACCTTC
>-|TRBJ2-3|TRBD2|TRBV7-8
CASSFPLAGATDTQYF
TGTGCCAGCAGCTTCCCCTTAGCGGGGGCGACAGATACGCAGTATTTT
>-|TRBJ2-7|-|TRBV6-1
CASSEYDLSSYEQYF
TGTGCCAGCAGTGAATACGACCTGAGCTCCTACGAGCAGTACTTC
>-|TRBJ1-1|-|TRBV9
CASSVVRLDTEAFF
TGTGCCAGCAGCGTAGTAAGGTTGGACACTGAAGCTTTCTTT
>once|TRBJ1-5|-|TRBV19
CASSIDRFQPQHF
TGTGCCAGTAGTATAGACAGATTTCAGCCCCAGCATTTT
>-|TRBJ1-4|-|TRBV4-1
CASSQANRVEKLFF
TGCGCCAGCAGCCAAGCCAACAGGGTTGAAAAACTGTTTTTT
>-|TRBJ2-7|TRBD2|TRBV4-1
CASSQVREGYEQYF
TGCGCCAGCAGCCAAGTGCGGGAGGGCTACGAGCAGTACTTC
>-|TRBJ1-4|-|TRBV27
CASSLTGVGEKLFF
TGTGCCAGCAGTTTAACCGGGGTTGGTGAAAAACTGTTTTTT
>few|TRBJ1-1|-|TRBV30
CAWSVLSDEAFF
TGTGCCTGGAGTGTATTGTCGGATGAAGCTTTCTTT
>-|TRBJ2-7|-|TRBV12-5
CASGSTDRSSYEQYF
TGTGCTAGTGGTTCCACCGACAGAAGCTCCTACGAGCAGTACTTC
>-|TRBJ2-1|TRBD1|TRBV19
CASSMGQGSVGVNEQFF
TGTGCCAGTAGTATGGGACAGGGTTCGGTTGGTGTGAATGAGCAGTTCTTC
>-|TRBJ2-3|-|TRBV7-9
CASSLDRERQYF
TGTGCCAGCAGCTTAGACCGTGAACGGCAGTATTTT
>-|TRBJ2-7|-|TRBV28
CASSSSHRDPTYEQYF
TGTGCCAGCAGTTCCTCCCACAGGGACCCAACCTACGAGCAGTACTTC
>-|TRBJ1-5|-|TRBV9
CASSPEGRVDQPQHF
TGTGCCAGCAGCCCCGAAGGCAGGGTGGATCAGCCCCAGCATTTT
>-|TRBJ1-5|-|TRBV6-4
CASSGRQGNQPQHF
TGTGCCAGCAGTGGTCGACAGGGCAATCAGCCCCAGCATTTT
>-|TRBJ2-1|TRBD1|TRBV29-1
CSVVDRVSYNEQFF
TGCAGCGTGGTGGACAGGGTCAGCTACAATGAGCAGTTCTTC
>-|TRBJ2-1|TRBD2|TRBV15
CATSRNLGEGRFF
TGTGCCACCAGCAGGAATTTAGGGGAGGGACGGTTCTTC
>-|TRBJ2-3|TRBD2|TRBV27
CASSFERGSTDTQYF
TGTGCCAGCAGTTTTGAGCGGGGGAGCACAGATACGCAGTATTTT
>-|TRBJ2-1|TRBD2|TRBV9
CASSSAGTSADNEQFF
TGTGCCAGCAGCTCCGCCGGGACTAGCGCAGACAATGAGCAGTTCTTC
>-|TRBJ2-3|TRBD2|TRBV15
CATSVGTSEGTDTQYF
TGTGCCACCAGCGTTGGGACTAGCGAGGGCACAGATACGCAGTATTTT
>-|TRBJ2-1|-|TRBV4-3
CASSQDTRGREDGEQFF
TGCGCCAGCAGCCAAGATACTCGGGGGCGCGAGGACGGTGAGCAGTTCTTC
>-|TRBJ1-4|-|TRBV6-6
CASRTGGGEKLFF
TGTGCCAGCAGGACAGGAGGAGGTGAAAAACTGTTTTTT
>-|TRBJ2-7|-|TRBV4-3
CASSQDRGHEQYF
TGCGCCAGCAGCCAAGATCGGGGCCACGAGCAGTACTTC
>-|TRBJ2-4|TRBD2|TRBV27
CASSVGGPGLAGDRNIQYF
TGTGCCAGCAGTGTAGGGGGTCCGGGACTAGCGGGAGATCGGAACATTCAGTACTTC
>-|TRBJ2-2|-|TRBV27
CASSTGAGDTGELFF
TGTGCCAGCAGTACAGGCGCCGGAGACACCGGGGAGCTGTTTTTT
>once|TRBJ2-7|-|TRBV9
CASSVDGGTTYEQYF
TGTGCCAGCAGCGTAGACGGCGGGACGACCTACGAGCAGTACTTC
>-|TRBJ1-1|TRBD1|TRBV6-1
CASTPRGQGKTEAFF
TGTGCCAGCACCCCGCGGGGACAGGGGAAAACTGAAGCTTTCTTT